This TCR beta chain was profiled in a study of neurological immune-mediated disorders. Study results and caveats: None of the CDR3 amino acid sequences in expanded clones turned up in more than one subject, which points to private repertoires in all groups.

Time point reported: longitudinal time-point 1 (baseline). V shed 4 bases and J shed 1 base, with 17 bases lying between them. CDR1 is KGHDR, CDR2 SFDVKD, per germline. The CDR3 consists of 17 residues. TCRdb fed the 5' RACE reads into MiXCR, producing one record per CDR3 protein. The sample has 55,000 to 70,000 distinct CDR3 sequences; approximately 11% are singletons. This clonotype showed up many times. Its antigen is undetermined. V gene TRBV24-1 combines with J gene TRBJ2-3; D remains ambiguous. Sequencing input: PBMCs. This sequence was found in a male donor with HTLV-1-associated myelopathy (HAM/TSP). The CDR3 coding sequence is TGTGCCACCAGTGACCGTGACTCCTCACCACGCACAGATACGCAGTATTTT. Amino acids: CATSDRDSSPRTDTQYF.